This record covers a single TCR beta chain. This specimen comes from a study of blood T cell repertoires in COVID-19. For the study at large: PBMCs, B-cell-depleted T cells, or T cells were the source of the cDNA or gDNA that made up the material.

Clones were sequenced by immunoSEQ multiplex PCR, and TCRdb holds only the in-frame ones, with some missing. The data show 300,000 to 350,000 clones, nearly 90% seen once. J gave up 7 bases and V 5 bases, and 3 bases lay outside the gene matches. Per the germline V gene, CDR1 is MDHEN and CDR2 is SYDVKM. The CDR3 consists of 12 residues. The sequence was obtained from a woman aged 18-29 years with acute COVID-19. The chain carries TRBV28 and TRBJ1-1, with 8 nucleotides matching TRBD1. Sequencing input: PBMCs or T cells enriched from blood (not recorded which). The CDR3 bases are TGTGCCAGCAGTAATGGACAGGGTGAAGCTTTCTTT. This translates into CASSNGQGEAFF. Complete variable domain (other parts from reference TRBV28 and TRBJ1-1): DVKVTQSSRYLVKRTGEKVFLECVQDMDHENMFWYRQDPGLGLRLIYFSYDVKMKEKGDIPEGYSVSREKKERFSLILESASTNQTSMYLCASSNGQGEAFFGQGTRLTVV.